Sequencing of this TCR beta chain was carried out in a study of cytomegalovirus exposure and HLA in healthy donors. With 60 Vbeta and 13 Jbeta primers, the PCR was carried out. Data came from immunoSEQ multiplex PCR; TCRdb stores just in-frame clones and leaves some out. This table has approximately 74,000 clones, around four fifths appearing once. V was clipped by 0 bases and J by 5 bases; unmatched bases: 7. In germline, CDR1 is LGHNA, CDR2 YNFKEQ. This CDR3 spans 18 amino acids. The chain is built from TRBV4-2 and TRBJ2-2; TRBD2 matches at 12 bases. Sequencing was done on a sample of PBMCs. This sequence originates from a man between 35 and 55 years old in good health and CMV-seronegative. CDR3 nucleotide sequence: TGTGCCAGCAGCCAAGATTGGGCTAGCGGGAGGGGAACCGGGGAGCTGTTTTTT. Protein: CASSQDWASGRGTGELFF.